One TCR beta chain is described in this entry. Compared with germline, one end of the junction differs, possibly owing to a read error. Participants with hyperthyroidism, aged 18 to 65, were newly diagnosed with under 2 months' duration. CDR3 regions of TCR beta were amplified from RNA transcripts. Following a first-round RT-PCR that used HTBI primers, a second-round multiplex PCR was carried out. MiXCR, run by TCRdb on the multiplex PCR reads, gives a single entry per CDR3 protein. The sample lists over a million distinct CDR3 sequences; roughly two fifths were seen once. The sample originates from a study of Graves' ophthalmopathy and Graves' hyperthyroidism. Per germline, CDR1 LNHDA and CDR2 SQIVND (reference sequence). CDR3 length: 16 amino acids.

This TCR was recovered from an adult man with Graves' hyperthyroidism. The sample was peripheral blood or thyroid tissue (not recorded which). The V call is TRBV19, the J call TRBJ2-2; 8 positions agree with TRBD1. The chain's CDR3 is CAGRGLDRGHTGELFF. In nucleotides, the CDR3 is TGTGCCGGTAGAGGGTTAGACAGGGGACATACCGGGGAGCTGTTTTTT.